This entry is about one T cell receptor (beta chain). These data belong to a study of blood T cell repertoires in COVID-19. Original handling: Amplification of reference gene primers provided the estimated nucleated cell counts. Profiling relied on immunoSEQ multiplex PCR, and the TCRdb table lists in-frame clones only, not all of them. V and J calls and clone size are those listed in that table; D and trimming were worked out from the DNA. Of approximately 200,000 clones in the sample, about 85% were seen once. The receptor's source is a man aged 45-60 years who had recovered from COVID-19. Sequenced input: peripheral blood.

The DNA of the CDR3 is TGTGCCAGCTCCTCTCTCGGGGTTAGCACAGATACGCAGTATTTT. Protein product: CASSSLGVSTDTQYF. The chain employs TRBV18 and TRBJ2-3; TRBD2 is a possible D gene (5 bases). This CDR3 spans 15 amino acids. Germline V gives CDR1 KGHSH, CDR2 LQKENI. V was pared by 6 bases and J by 0 bases, with 13 bases between.